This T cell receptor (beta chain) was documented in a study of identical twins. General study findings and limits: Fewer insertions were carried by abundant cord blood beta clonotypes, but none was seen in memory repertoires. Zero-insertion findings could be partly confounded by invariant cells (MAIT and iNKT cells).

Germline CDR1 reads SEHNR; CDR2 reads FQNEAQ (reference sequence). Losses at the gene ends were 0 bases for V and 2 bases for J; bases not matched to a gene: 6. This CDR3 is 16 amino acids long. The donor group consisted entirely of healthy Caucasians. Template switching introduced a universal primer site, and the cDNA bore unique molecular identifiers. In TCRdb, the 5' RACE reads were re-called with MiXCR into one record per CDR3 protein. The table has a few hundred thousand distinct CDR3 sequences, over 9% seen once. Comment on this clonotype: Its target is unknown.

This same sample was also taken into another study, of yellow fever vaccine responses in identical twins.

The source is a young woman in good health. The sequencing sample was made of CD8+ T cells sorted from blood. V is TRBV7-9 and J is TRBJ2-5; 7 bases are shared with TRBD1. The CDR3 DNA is TGTGCCAGCAGCTTAGCCACCGGGACAGAACAAGAGACCCAGTACTTC. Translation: CASSLATGTEQETQYF.